Listed below are T cell receptor beta chains from one sample, sequenced in a study of PD-1 blockade in classical Hodgkin lymphoma. Measured with immunoSEQ multiplex PCR; TCRdb has only the in-frame clones, and not every one. Among almost 100,000 clones listed, over 85% were seen once. Material: peripheral blood mononuclear cells (PBMCs), obtained at baseline. The receptors were gathered from a human donor with classical Hodgkin lymphoma. The CDR3 runs from the conserved cysteine through the conserved F or W. A D gene is named only where the DNA matches it firmly. The size field is filled for only some rows; it gives once, few, many or a size class.

V gene	D gene	J gene	clone size	CDR3 DNA	CDR3 protein
TRBV4-1	-	TRBJ2-5	-	TGCGCCAGCAGCCAGCCTCAAGAGACCCAGTACTTC	CASSQPQETQYF
TRBV25-1	-	TRBJ1-4	-	TGTGCCAGCAGTGAATTATCCGGGCCTGAAAAACTGTTTTTT	CASSELSGPEKLFF
TRBV7-8	-	TRBJ2-2	-	TGTGCCAGCAGCTTAGTCCGTAACACCGGGGAGCTGTTTTTT	CASSLVRNTGELFF
TRBV10-1	TRBD2	TRBJ2-3	-	TGCGCCAGCAGTGGGACCGCCATGAGCGGGGATCCTTCGGATACGCAGTATTTT	CASSGTAMSGDPSDTQYF
TRBV11-2	-	TRBJ1-2	-	TGTGCCAGCAGCCTTGGCCCAAATCGGGTTACTAACTATGGCTACACCTTC	CASSLGPNRVTNYGYTF
TRBV28	-	TRBJ1-2	-	TGTGCCAGCAGATCCCGACAGAGCTATGGCTACACCTTC	CASRSRQSYGYTF
TRBV13	-	TRBJ2-3	-	TGTGCCAGCAGCCTAAGATCGACAGATACGCAGTATTTT	CASSLRSTDTQYF
TRBV29-1	-	TRBJ2-5	few	TGCAGCGTCCGGCAGGAGACCCAGTACTTC	CSVRQETQYF
TRBV18	TRBD1	TRBJ1-3	-	TGTGCCAGCTCACCACTGTACAGGGGAGGAGGAAACACCATATATTTT	CASSPLYRGGGNTIYF
TRBV6-6	TRBD1	TRBJ1-2	-	TGTGCCAGCAGACCCGGGACAGATAACTATGGCTACACCTTC	CASRPGTDNYGYTF
TRBV5-4	-	TRBJ2-1	-	TGTGCCAGCAGCTTGGAACAGGGATGGGTTGGCGATGAGCAGTTCTTC	CASSLEQGWVGDEQFF
TRBV4-1	-	TRBJ2-6	-	TGCGCCAGCAGCCAAGTTCAACTGGGCAGCCGAGGCTCTGGGGCCAACGTCCTGACTTTC	CASSQVQLGSRGSGANVLTF
TRBV28	-	TRBJ1-4	-	TGTGCCAGCAGACTCGACCCAAGGGGGAATGAAAAACTGTTTTTT	CASRLDPRGNEKLFF
TRBV28	-	TRBJ2-7	-	TGTGCCAGCAGTACAGCCCGGGCACTAGTAAGTCCCTACGAGCAGTACTTC	CASSTARALVSPYEQYF
TRBV27	-	TRBJ2-3	-	TGTGCCAGCAGTTTGTCGGCCAAAAGCACAGATACGCAGTATTTT	CASSLSAKSTDTQYF
TRBV27	-	TRBJ2-7	once	TGTGCCAGCAGTTTGACGGTGAGCTCCTACGAGCAGTACTTC	CASSLTVSSYEQYF
TRBV6-4	TRBD1	TRBJ2-2	-	TGTGCCAGCAGCCCCGGTACAGGGGGGTACACCGGGGAGCTGTTTTTT	CASSPGTGGYTGELFF
TRBV6-1	-	TRBJ1-2	-	TGTGCCAGCAGTGGATTTAGGGGAGGCGGCTACACCTTC	CASSGFRGGGYTF
TRBV9	-	TRBJ2-1	-	TGTGCCAGCAGCAGAGGGGGGGATTGGCCACAGTTCTTC	CASSRGGDWPQFF
TRBV11-3	TRBD1	TRBJ2-5	-	TGTGCCAGCAGCCGCCGGACAGGCCTACAAGAGACCCAGTACTTC	CASSRRTGLQETQYF
TRBV5-1	-	TRBJ2-2	-	TGCGCCAGCAGCTTGGCTCCAGGGGCGAACACCGGGGAGCTGTTTTTT	CASSLAPGANTGELFF
TRBV5-6	-	TRBJ1-4	-	TGTGCCAGCAGCGGGGCGGAAAAACTGTTTTTT	CASSGAEKLFF
TRBV5-4	TRBD1	TRBJ1-4	-	TGTGCCAGCACCCCTGGGACAGGGATCGAAAAACTGTTTTTT	CASTPGTGIEKLFF
TRBV19	-	TRBJ1-5	-	TGTGCCAGTAGAGGGTTGGTAGGGGGTGTTATTAGCAATCAGCCCCAGCATTTT	CASRGLVGGVISNQPQHF
TRBV12-5	TRBD2	TRBJ2-1	-	TGTGCTAGTGGTTCCCCAACTAGCGGATCCTACAATGAGCAGTTCTTC	CASGSPTSGSYNEQFF
TRBV5-6	-	TRBJ1-1	-	TGTGCCAGCAGCATTGGGTTAGCCAAGGGAGAAGCTTTCTTT	CASSIGLAKGEAFF
TRBV19	-	TRBJ1-1	-	TGTGCCAGTAGTTGGGGACGGCTGAACACTGAAGCTTTCTTT	CASSWGRLNTEAFF
TRBV7-9	TRBD2	TRBJ2-1	once	TGTGCCAGCAGCTTAGGTCTCGGGCTAGCGGGAGGGCTTGGGAATGAGCAGTTCTTC	CASSLGLGLAGGLGNEQFF
TRBV27	-	TRBJ1-1	-	TGTGCCACCAAAAGGGGGAACACTGAAGCTTTCTTT	CATKRGNTEAFF
TRBV7-9	-	TRBJ2-5	-	TGTGCCAGCAGCCTGTCCGGGGAGACCCAGTACTTC	CASSLSGETQYF
TRBV11-3	TRBD2	TRBJ2-1	-	TGTGCCAGCAGCTCGGGGGGGGTGCAGTTCTTC	CASSSGGVQFF
TRBV6-5	-	TRBJ1-5	-	TGTGCCAGCAGTTACGCCCCGGGACTCAATGCCCATTTT	CASSYAPGLNAHF
TRBV28	-	TRBJ2-5	-	TGTGCCAGCAGTTTAATCCTCGGGCGGGAGACCCAGTACTTC	CASSLILGRETQYF
TRBV19	TRBD1	TRBJ1-4	-	TGTGCCAGTAGTATATCATCCGGGACAGGGGGTCCTATCAATGAAAAACTGTTTTTT	CASSISSGTGGPINEKLFF
TRBV12-5	TRBD2	TRBJ2-1	-	TGTGCTAGTGGTTTGGTATCCGTTGGACTAGCGGCCTTTGGCAATGAGCAGTTCTTC	CASGLVSVGLAAFGNEQFF
TRBV4-1	TRBD2	TRBJ2-2	-	TGCGCCAGCAGATTAGCGGGGGGAAACACCGGGGAGCTGTTTTTT	CASRLAGGNTGELFF
TRBV6-1	TRBD2	TRBJ2-7	-	TGTGCCAGCGCCGCACTAGCGGGAGTCTCCTACGAGCAGTACTTC	CASAALAGVSYEQYF
TRBV10-3	-	TRBJ2-2	-	TGTGCCATCAGTGGCGGCCTAGAGGCGACCGGGGAGCTGTTTTTT	CAISGGLEATGELFF
TRBV5-1	-	TRBJ2-3	-	TGCGCCAGCAGCACCCGACCGACAGATACAGATACGCAGTATTTT	CASSTRPTDTDTQYF
TRBV5-1	TRBD2	TRBJ2-7	-	TGCGCCAGCAGCGAGGGGGTGACTAGCGGGAGGATCATACCCGAGCAGTACTTC	CASSEGVTSGRIIPEQYF
TRBV5-5	-	TRBJ1-1	-	TGTGCCAGCAGCACACGGACAGCTAATGAAGCTTTCTTT	CASSTRTANEAFF
TRBV7-9	-	TRBJ1-2	-	TGTGCCAGCAGCTTTGTGGAGGTGACCTACACCTTC	CASSFVEVTYTF
TRBV27	TRBD1	TRBJ1-5	-	TGTGCCAGCAGCGGGACAGGGGCTCAGCCCCAGCATTTT	CASSGTGAQPQHF
TRBV9	-	TRBJ1-2	-	TGTGCCAGCAGCGTAAGGACGGACGCTCGGGATGGCTACACCTTC	CASSVRTDARDGYTF
TRBV5-4	-	TRBJ1-1	-	TGTGCCAGCAGCCCACCGGGAGGCGAGGGGGCTTTCTTT	CASSPPGGEGAFF
TRBV7-9	TRBD2	TRBJ2-2	once	TGTGCCAGCAGCTTCCTAGTGGGGACTAGCGGAGACACCGGGGAGCTGTTTTTT	CASSFLVGTSGDTGELFF
TRBV4-2	-	TRBJ2-7	-	TGTGCCAGCAGCCAGACAGGACGGGAGAGCTCCTACGAGCAGTACTTC	CASSQTGRESSYEQYF
TRBV28	TRBD1	TRBJ2-7	-	TGTGCCAGCAGTCGGGACAGGGCCATCTACGAGCAGTACTTC	CASSRDRAIYEQYF
TRBV5-6	-	TRBJ2-2	-	TGTGCCAGCAGCTTTTTCGGGATCACCGGGGAGCTGTTTTTT	CASSFFGITGELFF
TRBV14	-	TRBJ2-7	-	TGTGCCAGCAGCCAAGTACTTTCGAGCTCCTACGAGCAGTACTTC	CASSQVLSSSYEQYF
TRBV28	-	TRBJ1-1	-	TGTGCCATCGGCATGGGGGGGAGACCACACACTGAAGCTTTCTTT	CAIGMGGRPHTEAFF
TRBV27	TRBD1	TRBJ2-7	-	TGTGCCAGCAACCAACAGGGGGGAGAAACCTACGAGCAGTACTTC	CASNQQGGETYEQYF
TRBV5-1	TRBD1	TRBJ1-2	-	TGCGCCAGCAGCTTCCGGACAGGGGGCGCCAACTATGGCTACACCTTC	CASSFRTGGANYGYTF